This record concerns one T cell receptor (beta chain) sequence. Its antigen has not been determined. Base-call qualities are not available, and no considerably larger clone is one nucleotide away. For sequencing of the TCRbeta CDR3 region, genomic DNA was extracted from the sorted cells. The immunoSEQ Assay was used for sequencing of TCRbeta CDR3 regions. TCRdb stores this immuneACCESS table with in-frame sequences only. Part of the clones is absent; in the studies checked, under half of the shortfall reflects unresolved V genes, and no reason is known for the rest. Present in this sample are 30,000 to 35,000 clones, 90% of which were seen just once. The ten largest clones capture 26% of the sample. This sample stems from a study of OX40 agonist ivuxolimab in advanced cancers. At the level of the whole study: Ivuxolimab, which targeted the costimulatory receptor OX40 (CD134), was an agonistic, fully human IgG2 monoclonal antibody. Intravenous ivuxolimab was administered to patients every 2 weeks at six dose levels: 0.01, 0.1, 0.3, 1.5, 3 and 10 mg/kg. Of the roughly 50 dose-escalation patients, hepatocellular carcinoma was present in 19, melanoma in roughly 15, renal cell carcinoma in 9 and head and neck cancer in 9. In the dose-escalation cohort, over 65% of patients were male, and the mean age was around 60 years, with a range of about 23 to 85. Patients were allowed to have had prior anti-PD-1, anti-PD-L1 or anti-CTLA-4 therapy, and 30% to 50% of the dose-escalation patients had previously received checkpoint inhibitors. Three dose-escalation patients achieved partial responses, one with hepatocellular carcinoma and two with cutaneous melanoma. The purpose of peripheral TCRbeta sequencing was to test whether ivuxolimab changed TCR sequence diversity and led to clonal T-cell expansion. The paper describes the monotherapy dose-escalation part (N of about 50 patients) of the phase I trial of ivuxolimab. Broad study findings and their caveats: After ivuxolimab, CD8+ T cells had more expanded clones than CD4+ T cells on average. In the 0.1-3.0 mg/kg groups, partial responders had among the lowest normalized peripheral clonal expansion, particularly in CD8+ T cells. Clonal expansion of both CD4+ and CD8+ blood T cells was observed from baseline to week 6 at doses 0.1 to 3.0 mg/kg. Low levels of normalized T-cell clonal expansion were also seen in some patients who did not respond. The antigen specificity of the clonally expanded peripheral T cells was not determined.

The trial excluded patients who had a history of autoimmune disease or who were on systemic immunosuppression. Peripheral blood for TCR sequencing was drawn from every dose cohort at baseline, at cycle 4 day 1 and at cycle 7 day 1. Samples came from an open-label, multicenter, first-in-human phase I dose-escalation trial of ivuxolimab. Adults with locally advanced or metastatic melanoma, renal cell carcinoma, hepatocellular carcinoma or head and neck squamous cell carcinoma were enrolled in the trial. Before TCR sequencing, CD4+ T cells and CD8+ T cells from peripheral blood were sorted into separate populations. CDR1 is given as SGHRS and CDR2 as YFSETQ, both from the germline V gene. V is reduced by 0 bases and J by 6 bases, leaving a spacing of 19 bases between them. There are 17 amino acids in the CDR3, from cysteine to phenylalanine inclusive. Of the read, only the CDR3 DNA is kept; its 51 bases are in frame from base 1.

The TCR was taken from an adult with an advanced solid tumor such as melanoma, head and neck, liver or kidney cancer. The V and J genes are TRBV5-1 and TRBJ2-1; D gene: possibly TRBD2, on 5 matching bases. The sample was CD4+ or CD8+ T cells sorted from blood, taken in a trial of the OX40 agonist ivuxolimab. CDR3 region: CASSLALAGLFSNEQFF. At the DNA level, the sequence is TGCGCCAGCAGCTTGGCTCTCGCAGGACTTTTTTCCAATGAGCAGTTCTTC.